The sequence of this T cell receptor beta chain was determined in a study of neoadjuvant anti-PD-1 for oral cavity cancer (dated by TCRdb to the early 2020s). Looking at the study overall: Before undergoing curative-intent surgical resection, most patients got three to four biweekly nivolumab doses at 3 mg/kg. The parent correlative cohort included about a dozen patients, with an approximately 32% response rate. Patients with complete response, partial response or stable disease by RECIST 1.1 were defined as responders, whereas patients with progression were defined as non-responders. A fourth nivolumab dose was given around day 43 to patients without progression, and definitive surgical resection was performed in those patients on days 50-56.

Regarding this clone: Its antigen is not yet known. Base qualities are not at hand, and no much larger clone is one base apart.

The study at large found these results: After neoadjuvant nivolumab, T cell clonality (Gini index) in PBMCs was significantly higher in non-responders than in responders. Higher pretreatment blood TCRbeta clonality and lower post-treatment tumor TCRbeta clonality were correlated with higher pretreatment blood Treg/Th17 ratios. The TCR analyses had only a few patients in each response group, and the authors called for validation in larger cohorts.

For deep sequencing, PBMC libraries mostly used about 490 ng of input genomic DNA, with six replicates for each sample. TCRbeta libraries were prepared with the immunoSEQ hsTCRbeta kit according to the manufacturer's instructions. The finished libraries were brought together in one pool at 2.5 to 3.5 nM, which was then read using an Illumina NovaSeq 6000 S4 flow cell. The original pipeline was this. The immunoSEQ Analyzer was used for raw data preprocessing and quality control. The analysis was limited to productive rearrangements, and each clonotype was defined by a unique CDR3 amino acid sequence. Repertoire clonality was estimated as the Gini-Simpson index, computed with the R package tcR. Gini indices were compared with Student's t test, and associations with tumor size change were assessed by Pearson correlation. TCRdb holds this immuneACCESS table with in-frame rearrangements only. Some clones are missing; in checked studies, unresolved V genes explain under half, and the rest has no known cause. The D gene and trimming were derived from the DNA, and the V and J assignments and clone size from that table. This sample is represented by 15,000 or so clones; under 80% of them were singletons. About 3% of the sample belongs to the ten largest clones.

The meaning of the sample's time point label: before neoadjuvant nivolumab. Patients were newly diagnosed with stage II-IVA oral cavity squamous cell carcinoma and had received no prior systemic or radiation treatment. The cohort was composed of patients with HPV-negative, locally advanced oral cavity squamous cell carcinoma. No culture maintenance or expansion was done, as the peripheral blood mononuclear cells went straight to analysis. The samples were drawn from a longitudinal correlative study tied to a single-arm phase II trial testing neoadjuvant nivolumab in oral cavity squamous cell carcinoma. Subject-matched pre- and post-treatment PBMCs and tumors from three responders and three non-responders underwent genomic DNA-based TCRbeta sequencing. Peripheral blood mononuclear cells were collected once before nivolumab treatment and again after treatment, at the time of surgery. The Maxwell RSC DNA from Cells kit was used to isolate genomic DNA from PBMCs.

The source of this sequence is a person aged 40-85 years with oral cavity squamous cell carcinoma. The sequenced sample was PBMCs, obtained before nivolumab (anti-PD-1) treatment.

CDR3 protein: CASSEALEGVQPQHF. The bases are TGTGCCAGCAGTGAAGCTTTGGAAGGGGTTCAGCCCCAGCATTTT. Recombination connected TRBV6-1 to TRBJ1-5, with TRBD1 perhaps the D gene, on 5 matching bases. The germline ends are 12 bases apart after V is trimmed by 0 bases and J by 6 bases. Reading from cysteine to phenylalanine, the CDR3 counts 15 amino acids. The sequence is cut down to CDR3 DNA, 45 bases in frame from base 1. CDR1 is given as MNHNS and CDR2 as SASEGT, both from the germline V gene.